Following are 20 T cell receptor beta chains from one sample sequenced in a study of cytomegalovirus exposure and HLA in healthy donors. Vbeta (60) and Jbeta (13) primers were used in the PCR. Clones were read by immunoSEQ multiplex PCR, and TCRdb kept only the in-frame ones, dropping some. The repertoire has 150,000 to 180,000 clones, 74% of them found once; the top ten carry 2.1%. The sample comprised PBMCs. All receptors come from a man younger than 40 in good health and CMV-seronegative.

Only one count was recorded for this clone. The chain's CDR3 is CASSSYREQQFF. CDR3 nucleotide sequence: TGTGCCAGCAGCTCCTACAGGGAGCAGCAGTTCTTC. This rearrangement joins TRBV11-2 to TRBJ2-1, with D possibly TRBD1 on 6 matching bases. Trimming left V 4 bases short and J 11 bases short, with 12 bases between. Germline V gene sequence: CDR1 SGHAT, CDR2 FQNNGV. The CDR3 is made up of 12 amino acids. The variable domain in full, with the rest retrieved from reference TRBV11-2 and TRBJ2-1, is EAGVAQSPRYKIIEKRQSVAFWCNPISGHATLYWYQQILGQGPKLLIQFQNNGVVDDSQLPKDRFSAERLKGVDSTLKIQPAKLEDSAVYLCASSSYREQQFFGPGTRLTVL.

The CDR3 nucleotides are TGCGCCAGCAGCTTGGGGCGTCAAGGCGGGACCCAGTACTTC. Its translation is CASSLGRQGGTQYF. The chain is built from TRBV5-1 and TRBJ2-5, with unresolved D. The V and J ends lost 0 bases and 7 bases respectively, with 13 bases between them. The CDR3 has 14 residues. Germline V lookup: CDR1 SGHRS, CDR2 YFSETQ.

V gene TRBV2 combines with J gene TRBJ2-2, with D possibly matching TRBD1 (6 bases). The V end lost 6 bases, the J end lost 0 bases, and 14 bases lay between the germline ends. CDR1 and CDR2 (germline): SNHLY, FYNNEI. The CDR3 length is 16 residues. CDR3 sequence (DNA): TGTGCCAGCAGGATGGGGGCAGGGGCGAACACCGGGGAGCTGTTTTTT. It yields the protein CASRMGAGANTGELFF.

The genes are TRBV19 and TRBJ2-7; D might be TRBD1 (5 bases). The CDR3 has 15 residues. Trimming pared 4 bases from V and 3 bases from J, leaving 16 bases between. Germline loops: CDR1 LNHDA, CDR2 SQIVND (reference sequence). For the CDR3, the DNA is TGTGCCAGTAGTACAGGGAACGGACCGGGCTACGAGCAGTACTTC. This gives the protein CASSTGNGPGYEQYF.

The genes are TRBV10-3 and TRBJ2-7; a weak D match, TRBD1 (5 bases). The V end lost 3 bases, the J end lost 0 bases, and 12 bases lay between the germline ends. Germline loops: CDR1 ENHRY, CDR2 SYGVKD. The CDR3 totals 15 residues. The CDR3 sequence: CAISEGAGSSYEQYF. The CDR3 coding sequence is TGTGCCATCAGTGAAGGGGCAGGAAGCTCCTACGAGCAGTACTTC.

The chain recombines TRBV6-1 with TRBJ1-2; D remains unclear. V was shortened by 2 bases and J by 5 bases, with 12 bases between the two germline ends. This CDR3 contains 14 residues. Germline CDR1 MNHNS, CDR2 SASEGT. Written as DNA, the CDR3 is TGTGCCAGCAGTGAATCTAAAAGTTGGTATGGCTACACCTTC. It yields the protein CASSESKSWYGYTF.

The V call is TRBV5-1, the J call TRBJ1-1; 9 nucleotides align to TRBD1. This CDR3 is built from 15 residues. CDR1 is SGHRS, CDR2 YFSETQ, per germline. Trimming took 3 bases from V and 5 from J; bases not matched to a gene: 8. The CDR3 loop reads CASSSYGQGRTEAFF. The DNA of the CDR3 is TGCGCCAGCAGCTCCTACGGACAGGGGAGGACTGAAGCTTTCTTT.

The chain employs TRBV7-9 and TRBJ2-7, with a weak D call TRBD1 (6 bases). In germline, CDR1 is SEHNR, CDR2 FQNEAQ (reference sequence). Trimming cost V 5 bases and J 2 bases, with 13 bases left between them. The CDR3 totals 14 residues. The CDR3 is CASSPPDRTYEQYF. The CDR3 DNA sequence: TGTGCCAGCAGCCCGCCCGACAGGACCTACGAGCAGTACTTC.

The CDR3: CASSLKAHQGGTEAFF. CDR3 coding DNA: TGTGCCAGCAGTTTAAAAGCCCACCAGGGTGGGACTGAAGCTTTCTTT. The rearrangement joins TRBV28 to TRBJ1-1; D might be TRBD1 (5 bases). This CDR3 contains 16 residues. The germline gives CDR1 MDHEN, CDR2 SYDVKM. Between the trimmed V and J ends, which lost 2 bases and 5 bases, there was a span of 18 bases.

The gene calls are TRBV30 and TRBJ2-7; 7 bases line up with TRBD2. V shed 5 bases and J 2 bases; nucleotides not matched to a gene: 6. The CDR3 consists of 13 residues. The germline V gene has CDR1 GTSNPN and CDR2 SVGIG (reference sequence). For the CDR3, the DNA is TGTGCCTGGGGTGGGGGGGAAGCCTACGAGCAGTACTTC. It yields the protein CAWGGGEAYEQYF. The variable domain in full, with the rest retrieved from reference TRBV30 and TRBJ2-7, is SQTIHQWPATLVQPVGSPLSLECTVEGTSNPNLYWYRQAAGRGLQLLFYSVGIGQISSEVPQNLSASRPQDRQFILSSKKLLLSDSGFYLCAWGGGEAYEQYFGPGTRLTVT.

This clone was picked up one time. CDR3 coding DNA: TGTGCCAGAAGCTTGGTAACTTTGTACGAGCAGTACTTC. Its protein product is CARSLVTLYEQYF. The chain links TRBV5-3 to TRBJ2-7; D is uncertain. TRBV5-3 is assigned to the ORF class and has an uncertain function. V lost 0 bases and J lost 4, with 8 bases in between. This CDR3 has 13 residues.

CDR3 protein: CASMGPGPYEQYF. The DNA for the CDR3 is TGTGCCAGCATGGGGCCAGGCCCTTACGAGCAGTACTTC. The chain combines TRBV28 with TRBJ2-7; the D gene is possibly TRBD1 (5 bases). V lost 7 bases and J 4 bases, leaving 14 bases between the germline ends. The CDR3 covers 13 residues. Germline values: CDR1 MDHEN, CDR2 SYDVKM.

The chain recombines TRBV25-1 with TRBJ2-7, with 9 bases fitting TRBD1. CDR1 MGHDK and CDR2 SYGVNS come from the germline V gene. The CDR3 runs to 15 residues. V lost 8 bases to trimming and J lost 0 bases; unmatched junction nucleotides: 8. CDR3 sequence: CASEPGQGNSYEQYF. CDR3 nucleotide sequence: TGTGCCAGCGAACCGGGACAGGGCAACTCCTACGAGCAGTACTTC.

This clone was seen only a few times. CDR3 region: CASSTDLTGGTEAFF. As DNA, the CDR3 is TGTGCCAGCAGCACGGATTTAACAGGGGGCACTGAAGCTTTCTTT. The chain recombines TRBV7-6 with TRBJ1-1; 8 bases agree with TRBD1. Germline V lookup: CDR1 SGHVS, CDR2 FNYEAQ. The CDR3 has 15 residues. J lost 4 bases, V lost 5 bases, and 9 bases had no gene match. The complete variable domain, with remaining parts taken from reference TRBV7-6 and TRBJ1-1, reads GAGVSQSPRYKVTKRGQDVALRCDPISGHVSLYWYRQALGQGPEFLTYFNYEAQQDKSGLPNDRFSAERPEGSISTLTIQRTEQRDSAMYRCASSTDLTGGTEAFFGQGTRLTVV.

This clone was observed a handful of times. The CDR3 bases are TGCGCCAGCAGCTTGAGGTTAGACAGGTTACGATCCTACGAGCAGTACTTC. This sequence encodes CASSLRLDRLRSYEQYF. The chain combines TRBV5-1 with TRBJ2-7; possibly TRBD1 for D (6 bases). The CDR3 is made up of 17 amino acids. Per germline, CDR1 SGHRS and CDR2 YFSETQ. The V and J ends lost 1 base and 1 base respectively, with 18 bases between them.

This chain connects TRBV2 to TRBJ2-7, with D uncertain. Germline loops: CDR1 SNHLY, CDR2 FYNNEI. The V end lost 1 base, the J end lost 3 bases, and 4 bases lay between the germline ends. This CDR3 spans 12 amino acids. The chain's CDR3 is CASSEDIYEQYF. CDR3 sequence (DNA): TGTGCCAGCAGTGAAGACATCTACGAGCAGTACTTC.

Only a few counts were recorded for this clone. The chain combines TRBV28 with TRBJ1-6; 9 bases are a match to TRBD1. V gave up 8 bases and J gave up 10 bases; unmatched junction bases: 9. The CDR3 sequence is 14 residues long. Germline V gives CDR1 MDHEN, CDR2 SYDVKM. CDR3 protein: CASGIQGAASPLHF. DNA for the CDR3: TGTGCCAGCGGTATACAGGGGGCCGCATCACCCCTCCACTTT. Supplemented by reference TRBV28 and TRBJ1-6, the full variable domain reads DVKVTQSSRYLVKRTGEKVFLECVQDMDHENMFWYRQDPGLGLRLIYFSYDVKMKEKGDIPEGYSVSREKKERFSLILESASTNQTSMYLCASGIQGAASPLHFGNGTRLTVT.

Only a few counts were recorded for this clone. The genes are TRBV5-6 and TRBJ1-2; D is possibly TRBD1 (6 bases). The germline V gene encodes CDR1 SGHDT and CDR2 YYEEEE. This CDR3 has 14 amino acids. V was clipped by 0 bases and J by 0 bases, with 6 bases between them. The CDR3 protein is CASSLGTANYGYTF. CDR3 nucleotides: TGTGCCAGCAGCTTGGGGACAGCTAACTATGGCTACACCTTC.

A word on this clone: Other DNA sequences in this sample translate to the same CDR3. The chain couples TRBV25-1 to TRBJ1-1; a possible D gene is TRBD1 (6 bases). The CDR3 totals 13 residues. V gave up 8 bases and J gave up 3 bases, with 13 bases separating them. The germline gives CDR1 MGHDK, CDR2 SYGVNS. Here the CDR3 reads CASLRAGDTEAFF. The CDR3 DNA is TGTGCCAGCCTGCGGGCAGGGGACACTGAAGCTTTCTTT.

This clone was observed a single time. This chain uses TRBV2 with TRBJ1-4; D not resolved. Trimming took off 0 bases at V and 4 bases at J, with 9 bases between the two ends. Germline-derived CDR1 and CDR2 are SNHLY and FYNNEI. This CDR3 comprises 15 residues. The CDR3 DNA reads as TGTGCCAGCAGTGAAGCCGGTCTGCGTAATGAAAAACTGTTTTTT. It specifies CASSEAGLRNEKLFF.